This T cell receptor (beta chain) was captured in a study of cytomegalovirus exposure and HLA in healthy donors (dated by TCRdb to about 2017). Study-wide context: According to an earlier analysis of 587 of the donors, roughly 180 million T cells yielded 117 million unique TCR beta sequences and about 300 Gb of sequence data. Across some 400 genotyped donors of the cohort, an average of approximately 200,000 unique TCR beta nucleotide sequences per donor were sequenced, and 15% to 20% of those sequences were non-productive. Every discovery cohort repertoire had been produced on one sequencing platform. Rather than using new phenotypic data, the later analysis identified candidate immune exposures from TCR beta sequences and from how often those sequences occurred across donors. The number of typed donors differed by locus: roughly 629-630 for A, B, C, DRB1 and DQB1; 500 to 550 for DQA1; about 600 for DPA1; and some 470 for DPB1. An early release covering around 630 HLA-typed donors comprised about 300 gigabases of sequencing data and tens of millions of unique TCR sequences. To predict cytomegalovirus infection status, the study brought together high-throughput TCR immunosequencing, statistical association of individual TCRs with disease status, and machine learning. Along with the roughly 670-subject first cohort, a separate validation cohort of over a hundred different subjects was used. Five DR-DQ haplotypes were handled as single units for association and clustering because linkage in the cohort was strong. A later genetic analysis took genome-wide SNP genotypes for 398 of the 666 donors and used that subset as a discovery cohort. An earlier analysis of several hundred of the donors used high-throughput TCR beta sequencing to judge whether each TCR beta V gene segment behaved as functional or pseudogenic. The study was designed to test whether signatures of past pathogen exposure could be identified by cataloging public T cell receptors. Of the approximately 400 genotyped donors, around 81% fell in the genetic ancestry cluster associated with self-reported Caucasian donors. To study patterns of TCR occurrence, a later analysis re-analyzed previously published TCR beta repertoires from 550 to 800 donors and added high-resolution HLA genotyping. HLA typing included class I and class II loci at four-digit resolution. Donor age, sex, ethnicity and CMV serostatus were collected together with the repertoire data. The T cell repertoires of around 670 subjects were profiled by immunosequencing and related to cytomegalovirus serostatus.

Study-wide findings and limitations: Some IMGT-functional V segments, including TRBV6-2 and TRBV6-3, could not be told apart with the 87-base-pair reads, so those segments were excluded. In a later analysis, TCR association rates were found to vary across HLA loci, with the most associated TCRs seen for DRB1 alleles and the fewest for HLA-C alleles. A further reported finding was that TCR beta sequences accurately predicted the HLA-A and HLA-B alleles for most subjects in the first cohort. Broadly in line with IMGT annotations, most TCR beta V segments showed up in productive rearrangements about 87% or about 30% of the time in an earlier analysis of 450 to 600 of the donors. Linkage disequilibrium might explain the correlated functional status among segregating V segments, but an unknown experimental factor could not be excluded. Most TCR sequences were observed very rarely across donors, whereas some public TCRs were present in many individuals. V-gene and J-gene trimming of TCR beta chains was associated with a missense DCLRE1C variant in a later genetic analysis, and the association was replicated in an independent cohort. Compared with the 666-donor mean, donors in an Asian-associated ancestry cluster had fewer N-insertions in productive TCRs, according to a later genetic analysis. Compared with equally common non-associated chains, HLA-associated TCR beta chains in a later analysis were more clonally expanded and had lower generation probabilities. A few of the identified cytomegalovirus-associated TCR beta chains were confirmed in vitro to be specific for cytomegalovirus antigens. Immune exposure information for the cohort was limited to CMV serostatus. In a later analysis, several top co-occurrence clusters were reported to appear linked to parvovirus B19, influenza, CMV and Epstein-Barr virus. A cluster of highly shared sequence variants was judged likely to represent a technical artifact of the sequencing pipeline. Because counts were too low, under 20 rarely observed V segments, including chromosome 9 orphons, were left out of the earlier analysis of 587 of the donors. The study listed 164 TCR beta chains as associated with cytomegalovirus. In a later analysis, most CMV-associated TCR beta chains were found to appear HLA-restricted, with HLA associations seemingly driven largely by CMV exposure. Cytomegalovirus status was reported to be diagnosed by the classifier with high specificity and sensitivity in both the original and validation cohorts. Roughly uniform sequencing depth across donors was assumed in presence/absence analyses, although this assumption may not hold. Because some donors lacked HLA typing at each locus, the association tests relied only on the typed subset. Assigning TCR associations to individual alleles was difficult when HLA alleles, especially DR and DQ, strongly co-occurred. Only TCR beta chains were sequenced in this cohort, and the absence of alpha or paired-chain data limited detectable features. According to the authors, the approach could potentially be generalized to other disease states and immunological phenotypes. A later analysis associated about 17,000 TCR beta sequences with specific HLA alleles at a false discovery rate of 0.05.

The library was made by the immunoSEQ multiplex PCR assay. For the multiplex PCR, a mixture combining 60 forward primers for TCR Vbeta segments and 13 reverse primers for TCR Jbeta segments was used. A multiplex PCR assay on genomic DNA amplified the CDR3 region of rearranged TCR beta genes. The amplified TCR beta libraries were sequenced on the Illumina HiSeq System as 87-base-pair reads. As for the original processing: In a later analysis, tens of millions of unique TCR beta chains were counted across the 690 or so repertoires, and roughly 11 million of these chains were shared by at least two donors. Raw reads were error-corrected and collapsed into unique sequences by a nearest-neighbor algorithm in which closely related sequences were merged to remove PCR and sequencing errors. Alignment of CDR3 sequences to IMGT reference sequences was used to assign V, D and J gene segments. For a sequence to be retained, at least a six-nucleotide match to both a V gene segment and a J gene segment was required. Rearrangements were called productive when the CDR3 lacked stop codons and stayed in frame with V and J; all others were non-productive. Following IMGT convention, CDR3 was defined as the stretch from the second conserved V-encoded cysteine up to the conserved J-encoded phenylalanine. Sequences without an unambiguous match to a single V gene segment were excluded from the earlier analysis of a few hundred of the donors. An earlier analysis of a few hundred of the donors called V segments functional above 56.7% productive rearrangements and segregating when the between-donor standard deviation exceeded 5%. To diagnose cytomegalovirus status from the catalog of TCR beta chain sequences, a statistical classification framework was built. A later analysis assigned V and J genes by comparing TCR nucleotide sequences with IMGT/GENE-DB human TR gene sequences. The TCRdist pipeline was used in a later analysis to assign CDR3 sequences and most-parsimonious VDJ recombination scenarios. In a later analysis, each TCR beta chain was defined by its CDR3 amino acid sequence together with its V-gene family, and reads lacking a unique V-gene family were excluded. In a later analysis, fewer than 650 highly shared, low-generation-probability nucleotide sequences were removed to address suspected cross-contamination and a sequencing artifact. A later analysis calculated a clonal expansion index for each public chain from normalized within-repertoire ranks of inferred template counts. A later analysis computed generation probabilities with a VDJ recombination model fitted to out-of-frame rearrangements, and checked the results against IGoR. In a later analysis, TCR-TCR, TCR-HLA and TCR-CMV co-occurrence was scored with hypergeometric tests, and a repertoire-size bias correction was applied to TCR pairs. False discovery rates were estimated in a later analysis by permuting HLA or CMV assignments 20 times. In a later analysis, co-occurring TCRs were grouped with DBSCAN, and TCRdist sequence similarity was added when clustering was performed within HLA-allele-positive subsets. For co-occurrence clustering, repertoires with fewer than 30,000 or more than 120,000 public chains were excluded, along with 5 or 6 repertoires with anomalous nucleotide sharing. Entries here come from immuneACCESS through TCRdb and include only in-frame sequences with V and J called. Some clones fail to appear in such tables; in the studies checked, an unresolved V gene covers under half of the shortfall, and the cause of the remainder is unknown. V and J calls and clone size are those listed in that table; D and trimming were worked out from the DNA. Within this sample are some 130,000 clones, with nearly 80% of them counted one time only. The ten largest clones take up about 1.1% of the sample.

V is shortened by 3 bases, J by 7 bases, and the region joining them spans 5 bases. Counted from cysteine to phenylalanine, this CDR3 has 11 amino acids. Only the CDR3 part of the read is kept: 33 bases, read in frame from the first base. CDR1 is given as LNHDA and CDR2 as SQIVND, both from the germline V gene (reference sequence). Details on this clone: The clone's antigen remains unknown. No much larger clonotype is one base removed from it; base qualities were not supplied.

The cohort was made up of about 670 healthy bone marrow donors. At the time of sampling, every cohort member was nominally healthy, though immune exposures that went unrecorded were likely present. The donor tested CMV seronegative and was one of the 352 seronegative cohort members. Every donor gave a peripheral blood sample, and the peripheral blood mononuclear cells from that sample were used for TCR beta sequencing. Genomic DNA was extracted from the blood cell samples with the Qiagen DNeasy Blood Extraction Kit. The specimen was PBMCs. The rearrangement joined TRBV19 to TRBJ2-3; too little of a D gene remains to name it. The receptor's source is a male donor in good health and CMV-seronegative. The CDR3 sequence is CASSISHTQYF. The DNA is TGTGCCAGTAGTATTAGCCATACGCAGTATTTT.